Included here is one TCR beta chain sequence, with context. The antigen is not known. Healthy bone marrow donors made up the donors. This sample is part of a study of cytomegalovirus exposure and HLA in healthy donors. On the study more broadly: Within an early data release were about 85 million unique TCRs drawn from HLA-typed donors.

The study ran its PCR with 60 Vbeta and 13 Jbeta primers. TCRdb's copy holds only in-frame clones and misses some; the assay was immunoSEQ multiplex PCR. The sample gives 95,000 to 150,000 clones, around three quarters of which show up once; around 3% is in the top ten. The germline gives CDR1 MGHRA, CDR2 YSYEKL. After removal of 1 base from V and 2 bases from J, the junction contained 3 bases not matched to a gene. CDR3 size: 16 residues. Whole-study results and caveats: The authors enumerated 150 to 200 TCR beta chains as linked to cytomegalovirus. Immune exposure was documented only through CMV serostatus.

The specimen was PBMCs. The sequence came from a woman aged 40 to 49 in good health and CMV-seropositive. The V and J genes are TRBV4-1 and TRBJ2-1; the match to TRBD2 covers 9 bases. DNA of the CDR3: TGCGCCAGCAGCCAAGTTCCTAGCGGGACCTACAATGAGCAGTTCTTC. Translated: CASSQVPSGTYNEQFF.